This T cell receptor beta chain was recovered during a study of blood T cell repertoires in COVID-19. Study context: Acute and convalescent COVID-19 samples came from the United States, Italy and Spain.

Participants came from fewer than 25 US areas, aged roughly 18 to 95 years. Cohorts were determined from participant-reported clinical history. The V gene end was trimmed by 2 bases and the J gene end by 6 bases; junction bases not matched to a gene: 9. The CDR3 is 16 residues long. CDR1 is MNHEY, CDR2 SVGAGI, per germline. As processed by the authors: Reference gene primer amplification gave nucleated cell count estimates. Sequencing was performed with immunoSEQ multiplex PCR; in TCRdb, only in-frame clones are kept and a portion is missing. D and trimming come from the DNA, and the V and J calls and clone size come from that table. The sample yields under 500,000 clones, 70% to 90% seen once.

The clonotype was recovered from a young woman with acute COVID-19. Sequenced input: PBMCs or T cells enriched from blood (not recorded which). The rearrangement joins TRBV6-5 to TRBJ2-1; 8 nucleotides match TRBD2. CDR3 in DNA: TGTGCCAGCAGTTACCCCCGGGGGGGGGACCCCAATGAGCAGTTCTTC. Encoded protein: CASSYPRGGDPNEQFF.